The 9 T cell receptor beta chains below all came from one sample that was sequenced in a study of T cells in Graves' hyperthyroidism and ophthalmopathy. The source material, RNA transcripts, was used to amplify TCR beta CDR3 regions. First-round RT-PCR of the TCR CDR3 relied on the HTBI primer set. Each CDR3 protein gets one entry after TCRdb re-called the multiplex PCR reads with MiXCR. The sample lists 730,000 or so distinct CDR3 sequences, 18% seen once, with approximately 15% in the top ten. Sample: blood. The receptors were sampled from a woman between 45 and 65 years old with Graves' hyperthyroidism that later progressed to Graves' ophthalmopathy.

This clonotype was seen ten or more times. The chain joins TRBV3-1 to TRBJ1-2; D perhaps matches TRBD1 (5 bases). The V end lost 6 bases, the J end lost 2 bases, and 13 bases lay between the germline ends. Germline V gives CDR1 LGHDT, CDR2 YNNKEL (reference sequence). This CDR3 is 14 amino acids long. The CDR3 region is CASSPDKANYGYTF. The CDR3 coding sequence is TGTGCCAGCAGTCCGGACAAGGCGAACTATGGCTACACCTTC.

This chain joins TRBV7-6 and TRBJ2-1, with 10 nucleotides matching TRBD1. V shed 0 bases and J 6 bases; nucleotides not matched to a gene: 2. The germline gives CDR1 SGHVS, CDR2 FNYEAQ. The CDR3 is 15 residues long. CDR3 loop: CASSLAGQGSNEQFF. In DNA form, the CDR3 reads TGTGCCAGCAGCTTAGCGGGACAGGGGTCCAATGAGCAGTTCTTC.

Many counts were recorded for this clonotype. The chain uses TRBV3-1 and TRBJ2-7; the D gene is possibly TRBD1 (7 bases). V shed 2 bases and J shed 5 bases, with 16 bases lying between them. The CDR3 totals 15 residues. Germline lookup yields CDR1 LGHDT and CDR2 YNNKEL (reference sequence). The CDR3, as DNA: TGTGCCAGCAGCCAATGGCAGGGGGGTATTAACGAGCAGTACTTC. Translation: CASSQWQGGINEQYF.

This clonotype was picked up many times. The chain has TRBV20-1 and TRBJ2-7; 8 bases are shared with TRBD2. CDR1 and CDR2 (germline): DFQATT, SNEGSKA (reference sequence). CDR3 size: 16 residues. Trimming took 4 bases from V and 4 from J; bases not matched to a gene: 15. Here the CDR3 DNA reads TGCAGTGCTATCGGGGGGGATGGGACATGGAAATACGAGCAGTACTTC. Its translation is CSAIGGDGTWKYEQYF.

Concerning this clonotype: A read error may be the cause here, since a much bigger clone is one base away. The final CDR3 position lacks the conserved phenylalanine or tryptophan, pointing to a likely read error. This sequence joins TRBV3-1 and TRBJ1-2; TRBD1 aligns across 9 bases. The ends lost 5 bases at V and 8 bases at J; junction bases unmatched: 9. The germline gives CDR1 LGHDT, CDR2 YNNKEL (reference sequence). CDR3 length: 14 residues. The chain's CDR3 is CASSSGTGSRGYTL. CDR3 nucleotide sequence: TGTGCCAGCAGCTCCGGGACAGGGTCACGAGGCTACACCCTC.

Ten or more counts support this clonotype. CDR3 amino acids: CASTRDRGTGELFF. The CDR3 DNA reads as TGCGCCAGCACCCGAGACAGGGGTACCGGGGAGCTGTTTTTT. The V call is TRBV5-1, the J call TRBJ2-2; 8 bases are a match to TRBD1. After removal of 6 bases from V and 5 bases from J, the junction contained 6 bases not matched to a gene. Germline CDR1 SGHRS, CDR2 YFSETQ. This CDR3 spans 14 amino acids.

This clonotype was counted only a few times. V gene TRBV20-1 combines with J gene TRBJ2-1, with D possibly matching TRBD2 (5 bases). Germline values: CDR1 DFQATT, CDR2 SNEGSKA (reference sequence). The V end was cut by 0 bases, the J end by 15 bases, with 15 bases between. This CDR3 has 12 amino acids. CDR3 DNA: TGCAGTGCTAGAGACCCACTAGACCCCGGGTTCTTC. Protein: CSARDPLDPGFF.

As regards this clonotype: This may stem from a read error, because a much larger clone lies one nucleotide away. The rearrangement joins TRBV6-2 or TRBV6-3 to TRBJ2-7; D is undetermined. Germline V lookup: CDR1 MNHEY, CDR2 SVGEGT. CDR3 size: 14 residues. V was trimmed by 4 bases and J by 0 bases, leaving 10 bases between them. The CDR3 loop is CASSSRVGSYEQYF. CDR3 DNA sequence: TGTGCCAGCAGTTCCCGGGTCGGCTCCTACGAGCAGTACTTC.

This clonotype was seen a handful of times. One end of the junction does not line up with germline, which may come from a read error. The V and J genes are TRBV6-5 and TRBJ1-4; 9 nucleotides agree with TRBD1. Germline loops: CDR1 MNHEY, CDR2 SVGAGI. The CDR3 totals 18 residues. CDR3: CASSNSFNLRDRVEKLFF. In DNA form, the CDR3 reads TGTGCCAGCAGTAACTCGTTCAACCTACGGGACAGGGTTGAAAAACTGTTTTTT.